Sample share makes the clone carrying this T cell receptor beta chain large. Its antigen is not known. The data belong to a study of immune evolution from preneoplasia to lung adenocarcinoma. Study observations and caveats: Normal lung had highest clonality; later lesions appeared denser, more diverse. KRAS-mutant nodules had the highest T cell clonality. Normal lung had the highest top T cell clone frequencies.

Macro-dissection enriched premalignant or tumor cells before nucleic acid extraction. Here immunoSEQ multiplex PCR was the method, and the copy in TCRdb shows in-frame clones only, minus some. The table shows around 5,000 clones, with under 80% occurring only once. The V end lost 5 bases, the J end lost 4 bases, and 17 bases lay between the germline ends. Per the germline V gene, CDR1 is SEHNR and CDR2 is FQNEAQ (reference sequence). The CDR3 has 15 residues. This sequence was found in a person between 65 and 80 years old with lung adenocarcinoma. The V gene is TRBV7-9, the J gene TRBJ1-2; D not certain. Input material: FFPE minimally invasive lung adenocarcinoma tissue. The CDR3 here is CASSPGQQALYGYTF. Here the CDR3 DNA reads TGTGCCAGCAGCCCCGGCCAGCAGGCGCTCTATGGCTACACCTTC.